These T cell receptor beta chains were read from a single sample in a study of T cells in Graves' hyperthyroidism and ophthalmopathy. TCRdb analysed the multiplex PCR reads with MiXCR anew, one entry per CDR3 protein. The table has fewer than 600,000 distinct CDR3 sequences, approximately 15% seen once. The source material was blood. These receptors all stem from a woman younger than 35 with Graves' hyperthyroidism. Both conserved end residues are part of each CDR3. The order of the fields is clone size, J gene, V gene, D gene, CDR3 DNA, CDR3 protein. A D gene is named only where the DNA matches it firmly. Not all rows give a size; the values are once, few, many and, for expanded clones, a class.

clone_size: -; j_call: TRBJ2-1; v_call: TRBV7-2; d_call: TRBD2; cdr3_nt: TGTGCCAGCAGCCCAGCGGGAGCCTACAATGAGCAGTTCTTC; cdr3_aa: CASSPAGAYNEQFF
clone_size: many; j_call: TRBJ1-4; v_call: TRBV29-1; d_call: -; cdr3_nt: TGCAGCGCTACGACAGGCGCGGGGGAAAAACTGTTTTTT; cdr3_aa: CSATTGAGEKLFF
clone_size: -; j_call: TRBJ1-6; v_call: TRBV11-1; d_call: TRBD1; cdr3_nt: TGTGCCAGTCGCTCCGGGACAGGGGCAATGTCACCCCTCCACTTT; cdr3_aa: CASRSGTGAMSPLHF
clone_size: many; j_call: TRBJ1-1; v_call: TRBV18; d_call: TRBD1; cdr3_nt: TGTGCCAGCTCACCTAAGACAGGGGTCGGCACTGAAGCTTTCTTT; cdr3_aa: CASSPKTGVGTEAFF
clone_size: many; j_call: TRBJ2-2; v_call: TRBV29-1; d_call: -; cdr3_nt: TGCAGCGTTGAAGCATTGGGGGGACATTCGCTCACTGGTGCCGGGGAGCTGTTTTTT; cdr3_aa: CSVEALGGHSLTGAGELFF
clone_size: many; j_call: TRBJ1-2; v_call: TRBV5-8; d_call: TRBD1; cdr3_nt: TGTGCCAGCAGCTTGAGAGGGGGCTTTGGCTACACCTTC; cdr3_aa: CASSLRGGFGYTF
clone_size: -; j_call: TRBJ1-1; v_call: TRBV7-2; d_call: -; cdr3_nt: TGTGCCAGCAACTTCTACGTCCTAAACACTGAAGCTTTCTTT; cdr3_aa: CASNFYVLNTEAFF
clone_size: many; j_call: TRBJ2-2; v_call: TRBV6-1; d_call: TRBD1; cdr3_nt: TGTGCCAGCAAGTACAGGGGCTGGGGCACCGGGGAGCTGTTTTTT; cdr3_aa: CASKYRGWGTGELFF
clone_size: few; j_call: TRBJ2-7; v_call: TRBV10-3; d_call: -; cdr3_nt: TGTGCCGCGTCGGGACTCTCCTACGAGCAGTACTTC; cdr3_aa: CAASGLSYEQYF
clone_size: once; j_call: TRBJ2-3; v_call: TRBV7-9; d_call: TRBD2; cdr3_nt: TGTGCCAGCAGCTTCATAGCGGGACGCGATACGCAGTATTTT; cdr3_aa: CASSFIAGRDTQYF
clone_size: many; j_call: TRBJ2-5; v_call: TRBV28; d_call: -; cdr3_nt: TGTGCCAGCAGCCGACGGAGGGGCGGTGTTCAAGTGACCCAGTACTTC; cdr3_aa: CASSRRRGGVQVTQYF
clone_size: many; j_call: TRBJ2-1; v_call: TRBV3-1; d_call: -; cdr3_nt: TGTGCCAGCAGCCAAGAGGAGCTCCGGAATGAGCAGTTCTTC; cdr3_aa: CASSQEELRNEQFF
clone_size: many; j_call: TRBJ2-2; v_call: TRBV27; d_call: -; cdr3_nt: TGTGCCAGCAGTTGGGGGGCCGGGAACACCGGGGAGCTGTTTTTT; cdr3_aa: CASSWGAGNTGELFF
clone_size: -; j_call: TRBJ1-4; v_call: TRBV6-1; d_call: TRBD1; cdr3_nt: TGTGCCAGCACCCCAGGGGGGCCAGCAACTAATGAAAAACTGTTTTTT; cdr3_aa: CASTPGGPATNEKLFF
clone_size: -; j_call: TRBJ2-5; v_call: TRBV20-1; d_call: -; cdr3_nt: TGCAGTGCGGTTCGGGAGACCCAGTACTTC; cdr3_aa: CSAVRETQYF
clone_size: few; j_call: TRBJ2-7; v_call: TRBV19; d_call: TRBD1; cdr3_nt: TGTGCCAGTAGTATCTCCGGACAGGGGGCGGGCGAGCAGTACTTC; cdr3_aa: CASSISGQGAGEQYF
clone_size: few; j_call: TRBJ2-5; v_call: TRBV19; d_call: -; cdr3_nt: TGTGCCAGTACCCCGACGGCCGGCTGGCAGACCCAGTACTTC; cdr3_aa: CASTPTAGWQTQYF
clone_size: many; j_call: TRBJ1-4; v_call: TRBV4-1; d_call: TRBD1; cdr3_nt: TGCGCCAGCAGCCATGGGACAGGGGGTAATGAAAAACTGTTTTTT; cdr3_aa: CASSHGTGGNEKLFF
clone_size: few; j_call: TRBJ1-4; v_call: TRBV19; d_call: -; cdr3_nt: TGTGCCACCCGCGGGAGGGGTTATGGGGAAAAACTGTTTTTT; cdr3_aa: CATRGRGYGEKLFF
clone_size: -; j_call: TRBJ2-1; v_call: TRBV7-3; d_call: TRBD1; cdr3_nt: TGTGCCAGCAGCACCGGGACAGGGGGCTTCAATGAGCAGTTCTTC; cdr3_aa: CASSTGTGGFNEQFF
clone_size: many; j_call: TRBJ1-3; v_call: TRBV6-1; d_call: -; cdr3_nt: TGTGCCAGCAGTGGAGCAGGGGGAAACACCATATATTTT; cdr3_aa: CASSGAGGNTIYF
clone_size: many; j_call: TRBJ2-7; v_call: TRBV24-1; d_call: TRBD2; cdr3_nt: TGTGCCACCAGTGATCTAGGGACTAGCGGGATTAACGAGCAGTACTTC; cdr3_aa: CATSDLGTSGINEQYF
clone_size: many; j_call: TRBJ2-2; v_call: TRBV2; d_call: -; cdr3_nt: TGTGCCAGCAGTGAAACAACCGGGGAGCTGTTTTTT; cdr3_aa: CASSETTGELFF
clone_size: few; j_call: TRBJ1-5; v_call: TRBV27; d_call: TRBD1; cdr3_nt: TGTGCCAGCAGTCCAAGGGGACAGGGGTCGGTTCAGCCCCAGCATTTT; cdr3_aa: CASSPRGQGSVQPQHF
clone_size: few; j_call: TRBJ2-1; v_call: TRBV20-1; d_call: -; cdr3_nt: TGCAGTGCTAGAGGCCCAGTTAGTGGGGTTGAGCAGTTCTTC; cdr3_aa: CSARGPVSGVEQFF
clone_size: many; j_call: TRBJ2-3; v_call: TRBV29-1; d_call: -; cdr3_nt: TGCAGCGTTGGAGGAGAAGAAGATACGCAGTATTTT; cdr3_aa: CSVGGEEDTQYF
clone_size: many; j_call: TRBJ2-7; v_call: TRBV30; d_call: -; cdr3_nt: TGTGCCTGGAGTGCCGAAGCAGGGTTTTACGAGCAGTACTTC; cdr3_aa: CAWSAEAGFYEQYF
clone_size: few; j_call: TRBJ1-2; v_call: TRBV19; d_call: -; cdr3_nt: TGTGCCAGTAGAATAGGAGGCTATGGCTACACCTTC; cdr3_aa: CASRIGGYGYTF
clone_size: -; j_call: TRBJ2-1; v_call: TRBV20-1; d_call: TRBD2; cdr3_nt: TGCAGTGCCACCCGTAGCGGGAGGGGGAATGAGCAGTTCTTC; cdr3_aa: CSATRSGRGNEQFF
clone_size: many; j_call: TRBJ2-1; v_call: TRBV11-3; d_call: -; cdr3_nt: TGTGCCAGCACTCAGCGGAGCTCCTACAATGAGCAGTTCTTC; cdr3_aa: CASTQRSSYNEQFF
clone_size: many; j_call: TRBJ1-1; v_call: TRBV9; d_call: -; cdr3_nt: TGTGCCAGCAGCCCCGGGGGGGTAACAGACACTGAAGCTTTCTTT; cdr3_aa: CASSPGGVTDTEAFF
clone_size: -; j_call: TRBJ1-3; v_call: TRBV6-1; d_call: -; cdr3_nt: TGTGCCAGCAGTCGCTCAAAAGACCCTGGAAACACCATATATTTT; cdr3_aa: CASSRSKDPGNTIYF
clone_size: -; j_call: TRBJ2-1; v_call: TRBV19; d_call: -; cdr3_nt: TGTGCCAGTAGTATGCTGGGGAATGAGCAGTTCTTC; cdr3_aa: CASSMLGNEQFF
clone_size: few; j_call: TRBJ1-1; v_call: TRBV7-7; d_call: -; cdr3_nt: TGTGCCAGCAGCGACCGTTTGGACACTGAAGCTTTCTTT; cdr3_aa: CASSDRLDTEAFF
clone_size: many; j_call: TRBJ1-1; v_call: TRBV5-1; d_call: TRBD1; cdr3_nt: TGCGCCAGCAGACCGACAGGGTTGAAGGCGAAAACTGAAGCTTTCTTT; cdr3_aa: CASRPTGLKAKTEAFF
clone_size: many; j_call: TRBJ1-5; v_call: TRBV12-3/TRBV12-4; d_call: -; cdr3_nt: TGTGCCAGCACCTTGCGTGGGGAGGACAGCAATCAGCCCCAGCATTTT; cdr3_aa: CASTLRGEDSNQPQHF
clone_size: many; j_call: TRBJ2-1; v_call: TRBV18; d_call: -; cdr3_nt: TGTGCCAGCTCACCAGGACCCGACAGACATTACAATGAGCAGTTCTTC; cdr3_aa: CASSPGPDRHYNEQFF
clone_size: -; j_call: TRBJ1-5; v_call: TRBV6-1; d_call: TRBD1; cdr3_nt: TGTGCCAGCAGGAAAACGACAGGGGGGAATCAGCCCCAGCATTTT; cdr3_aa: CASRKTTGGNQPQHF
clone_size: -; j_call: TRBJ1-3; v_call: TRBV5-5; d_call: -; cdr3_nt: TGTGCCAGCCAGCAGGGGATATCTGGAAACACCATATATTTT; cdr3_aa: CASQQGISGNTIYF
clone_size: -; j_call: TRBJ1-4; v_call: TRBV12-3/TRBV12-4; d_call: TRBD1; cdr3_nt: TGTGCCAGCAGTTTGCTTCGTGGGGACAGTTATGAAAAACTGTTTTTT; cdr3_aa: CASSLLRGDSYEKLFF
clone_size: few; j_call: TRBJ1-5; v_call: TRBV4-1; d_call: -; cdr3_nt: TGCGCCAGCAGCCAAGATCTGACAGGTCCGAATCAGCCCCAGCATTTT; cdr3_aa: CASSQDLTGPNQPQHF
clone_size: -; j_call: TRBJ2-3; v_call: TRBV12-3/TRBV12-4; d_call: -; cdr3_nt: TGTGCCAGCATCCTAGATGTGGTGGAGGCAGATACGCAGTATTTT; cdr3_aa: CASILDVVEADTQYF
clone_size: -; j_call: TRBJ2-1; v_call: TRBV19; d_call: -; cdr3_nt: TGTGCCAGTTGCGTGGGGGGCTCCTACAATGAGCAGTTCTTC; cdr3_aa: CASCVGGSYNEQFF
clone_size: -; j_call: TRBJ2-1; v_call: TRBV5-5; d_call: TRBD2; cdr3_nt: TGTGCCAGCAGCTTGCCCGGGACTAGCGGGAGCAGGTTAAATGAGCAGTTCTTC; cdr3_aa: CASSLPGTSGSRLNEQFF
clone_size: many; j_call: TRBJ2-4; v_call: TRBV7-2; d_call: -; cdr3_nt: TGTGCCAGCAGCTTTGGAACTGGCGGCGGAGCCAAAAACATTCAGTACTTC; cdr3_aa: CASSFGTGGGAKNIQYF
clone_size: few; j_call: TRBJ1-1; v_call: TRBV3-1; d_call: -; cdr3_nt: TGTGCCAGCAGCCAGTACGGGAGGGAAGCTTTCTTT; cdr3_aa: CASSQYGREAFF